This T cell receptor (beta chain) was sequenced in a study of human T cells and chemical hapten exposure. Looking at the study overall: The study lasted roughly 26 weeks, and patients were dosed weekly with diphenylcyclopropenone on the scalp throughout.

For the library, individual cDNA molecules each received unique molecular identifiers. How the authors handled the data: Per-sample TCR counts ranged from about 23,224 to 690,600, median around 88,000. TCRdb redid the calling of the RACE reads with MiXCR, one entry per CDR3 protein. TCRdb's processing, not the authors', yielded these V and J calls. The sample carries 84,000 or so distinct CDR3 sequences, 8.5% recorded once. This clonotype came up many times. The CDR3 spans 12 residues. Germline V lookup: CDR1 SQVTM, CDR2 ANQGSEA. With 8 bases clipped from V and 2 bases from J, the junction kept 4 bases outside the gene matches. Time point specified: pre-sensitization, week 0. Treatment defined: therapeutic diphenylcyclopropenone sensitization with weekly scalp DPC. Blood sampling occurred before each patch-test application.

Sequences were derived from whole blood, sampled in connection with sensitization to the hapten diphenylcyclopropenone (DPC). This receptor was identified in a man between 40 and 49 years old with alopecia areata. Some clones in this sample may be carry-over from other donors' samples. The chain uses TRBV29-1 and TRBJ1-1; 8 positions match TRBD1. The CDR3 is CSTGQGNTEAFF. The CDR3 DNA sequence: TGCAGCACCGGACAGGGCAACACTGAAGCTTTCTTT.